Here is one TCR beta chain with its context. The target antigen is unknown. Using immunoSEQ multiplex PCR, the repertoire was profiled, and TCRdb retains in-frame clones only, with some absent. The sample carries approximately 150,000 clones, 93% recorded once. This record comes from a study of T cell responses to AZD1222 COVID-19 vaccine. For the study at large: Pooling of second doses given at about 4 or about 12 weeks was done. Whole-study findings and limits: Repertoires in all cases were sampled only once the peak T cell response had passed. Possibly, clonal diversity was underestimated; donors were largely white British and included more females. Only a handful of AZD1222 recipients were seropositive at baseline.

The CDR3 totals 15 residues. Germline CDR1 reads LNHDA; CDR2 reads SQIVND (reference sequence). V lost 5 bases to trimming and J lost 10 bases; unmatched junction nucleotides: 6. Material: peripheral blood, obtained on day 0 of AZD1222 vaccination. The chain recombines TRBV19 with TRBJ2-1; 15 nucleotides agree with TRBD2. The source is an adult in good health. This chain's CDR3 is CASSSRTSGGGEQFF. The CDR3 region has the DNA TGTGCCAGTAGTTCCCGGACTAGCGGGGGGGGAGAGCAGTTCTTC.